This T cell receptor beta chain was profiled in a study of T cell changes during pregnancy in multiple sclerosis. J gave up 4 bases and V 3 bases, and 17 bases lay outside the gene matches. This CDR3 region has 18 residues. Germline V gives CDR1 LGHNA, CDR2 YSLEER. Here immunoSEQ multiplex PCR was the method, and the copy in TCRdb shows in-frame clones only, minus some. The top ten hold 0.35% to 0.4% of the sample, which has 40,000 to 60,000 clones, around 90% seen once. This clonotype was obtained from a female donor with multiple sclerosis, enrolled in a pregnancy study. The sample in question was CD4+ T cells from peripheral blood mononuclear cells, obtained before pregnancy. This chain links TRBV4-3 with TRBJ2-5; TRBD2 aligns across 7 bases. The CDR3 sequence: CASSQSIGARETRETQYF. The CDR3 DNA sequence: TGCGCCAGCAGCCAGTCTATCGGCGCGCGGGAGACTAGAGAGACCCAGTACTTC.